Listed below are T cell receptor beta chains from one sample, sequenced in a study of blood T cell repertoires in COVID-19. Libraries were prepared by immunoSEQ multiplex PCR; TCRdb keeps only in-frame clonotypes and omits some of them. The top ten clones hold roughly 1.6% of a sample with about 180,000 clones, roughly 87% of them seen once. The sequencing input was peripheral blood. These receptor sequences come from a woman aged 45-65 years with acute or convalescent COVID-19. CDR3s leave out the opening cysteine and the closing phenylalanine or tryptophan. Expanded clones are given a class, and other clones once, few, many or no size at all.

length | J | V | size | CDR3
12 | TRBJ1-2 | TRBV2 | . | ASRVGRRDYGYT
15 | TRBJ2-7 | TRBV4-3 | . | ASSQGPKAGDSYEQY
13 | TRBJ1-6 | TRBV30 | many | AWSGSKGHNSPLH
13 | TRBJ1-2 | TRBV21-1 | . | ASSKGGRRDGGYT
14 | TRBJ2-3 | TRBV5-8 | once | ASSFRTGLRTDTQY
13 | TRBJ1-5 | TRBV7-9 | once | ASSLSAGINQPQH
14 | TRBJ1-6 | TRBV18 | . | ASSPSTPEGNSPLH
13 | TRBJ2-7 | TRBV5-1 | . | ASSFDTGFPQEQY
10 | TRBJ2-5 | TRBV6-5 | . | ASVREGETQY
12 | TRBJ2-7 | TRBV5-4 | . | ASSLDRFTYEQY
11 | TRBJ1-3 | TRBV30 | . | AWTTGAGNTIY
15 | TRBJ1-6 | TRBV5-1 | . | ASSAGGTDLSGSPLH
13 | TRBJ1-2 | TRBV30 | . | AWTSWGGAGYGYT
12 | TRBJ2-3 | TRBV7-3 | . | ASSLIAASDTQY
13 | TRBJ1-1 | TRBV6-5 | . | ASSSSRRGATEAF
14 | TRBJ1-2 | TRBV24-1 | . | ATSDPTQGAPYGYT
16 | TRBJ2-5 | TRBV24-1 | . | ATSDLIVRASGQETQY
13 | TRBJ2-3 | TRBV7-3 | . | ASSLGSGGVDTQY
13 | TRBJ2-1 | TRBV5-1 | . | ASSLTSGRGGEQF
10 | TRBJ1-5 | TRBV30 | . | AWGSPAGPQH
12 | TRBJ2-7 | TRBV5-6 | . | ASRNRQGAREQY
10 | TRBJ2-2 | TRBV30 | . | AWRRGSGELF
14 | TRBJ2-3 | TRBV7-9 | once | ASTPPGLAGGDTQY
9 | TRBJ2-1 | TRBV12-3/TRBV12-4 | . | ASSPRDEQF
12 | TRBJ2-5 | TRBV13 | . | ASSRGTHEETQY
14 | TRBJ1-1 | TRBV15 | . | ATSRDRQGMNTEAF
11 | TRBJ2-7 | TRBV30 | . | AWSYTESYEQY
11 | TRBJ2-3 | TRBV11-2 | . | ASSSYIADTQY
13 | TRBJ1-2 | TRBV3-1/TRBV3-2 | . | ASSRTGGDYYGYT
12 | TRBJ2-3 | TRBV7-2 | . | ASSPRRESDTQY
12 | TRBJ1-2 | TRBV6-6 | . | ASSYSGRSYGYT
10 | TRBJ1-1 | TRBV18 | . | ASSQQNTEAF
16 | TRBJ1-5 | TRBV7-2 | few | ASSLIWTAGVHNQPQH
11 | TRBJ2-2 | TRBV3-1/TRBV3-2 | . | ASSPTNTGELF
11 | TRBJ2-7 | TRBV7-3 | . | ASSLQGAGEQY
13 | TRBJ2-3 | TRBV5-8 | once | ASSLGQGSTDTQY
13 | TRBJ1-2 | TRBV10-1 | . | ASSCLEGLRYGYT
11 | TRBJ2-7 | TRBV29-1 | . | SVVAGGLYEQY
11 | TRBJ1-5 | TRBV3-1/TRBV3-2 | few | ASSQEWGQPQH
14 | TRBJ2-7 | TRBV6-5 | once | ASSYSRPDRAYEQY